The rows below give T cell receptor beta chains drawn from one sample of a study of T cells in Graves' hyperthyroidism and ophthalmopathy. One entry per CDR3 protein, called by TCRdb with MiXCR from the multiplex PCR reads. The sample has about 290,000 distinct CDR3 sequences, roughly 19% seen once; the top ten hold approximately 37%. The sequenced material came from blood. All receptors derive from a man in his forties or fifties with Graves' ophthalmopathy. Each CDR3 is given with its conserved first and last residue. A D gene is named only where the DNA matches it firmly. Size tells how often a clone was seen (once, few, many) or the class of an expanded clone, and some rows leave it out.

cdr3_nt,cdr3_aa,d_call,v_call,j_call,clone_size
TGTGCCAGCAGTCCCAGACGGGACATATATAGCAAGCAGTACTTC,CASSPRRDIYSKQYF,.,TRBV28,TRBJ2-7,.
TGTGCCAGCAGTTTATATACTAGCGGAAGGCACGAGCAGTACTTC,CASSLYTSGRHEQYF,TRBD2,TRBV28,TRBJ2-7,.
TGTGCCAGCAGCCCCGAAGGACCTCGGGATACGCAGTATTTT,CASSPEGPRDTQYF,.,TRBV9,TRBJ2-3,.
TGTGCCAGCAGTGACGAGACCTGGAGCCTTAGGGGAAATGAGCAGTTCTTC,CASSDETWSLRGNEQFF,.,TRBV6-1,TRBJ2-1,.
TGTGCCACCGAACTAGCGGGATCAGATACGCAGTATTTT,CATELAGSDTQYF,TRBD2,TRBV24-1,TRBJ2-3,once
TGCAGTGCTGGGACTAGCGGGAGTTACGAGCAGTACTTC,CSAGTSGSYEQYF,TRBD2,TRBV20-1,TRBJ2-7,many
TGTGCCAGCAGCTACGTAGCGAGGTGGCAGTTCTTC,CASSYVARWQFF,.,TRBV2,TRBJ2-1,.
TGTGCCTGCCGGACAGGGGGCCACGGCACAGATACGCAGTATTTT,CACRTGGHGTDTQYF,TRBD1,TRBV30,TRBJ2-3,many
TGTGCCAGCAGTTTTGTTCCCCCCACAGATACGCAGTATTTT,CASSFVPPTDTQYF,.,TRBV12-3/TRBV12-4,TRBJ2-3,few
TGTGCCAGCAGCTTAAATGGCGGGAGGGCCCGTGAGCAGTTCTTC,CASSLNGGRAREQFF,TRBD2,TRBV13,TRBJ2-1,many
TGTGCCAGCAGCTCGACCTCGACTAGAAGTTCTAGCACAGATACGCAGTATTTT,CASSSTSTRSSSTDTQYF,.,TRBV5-6,TRBJ2-3,.
TGTGCCAGCAGCCGCAGCGTTAGCGGGAAATACGAGCAGTACTTC,CASSRSVSGKYEQYF,TRBD2,TRBV3-1,TRBJ2-7,many
TGTGCCAGCAGATCCGGGACAGGGATCGGTATGAACACTGAAGCTTTCTTT,CASRSGTGIGMNTEAFF,TRBD1,TRBV12-3/TRBV12-4,TRBJ1-1,many
TGCAGTGCTCTGGACCCGAAAACCTCCTACGAGCAGTACTTC,CSALDPKTSYEQYF,.,TRBV20-1,TRBJ2-7,many
TGCAGCTCACTAGCGGGAGACACCGGGGAGCTGTTTTTT,CSSLAGDTGELFF,TRBD2,TRBV20-1,TRBJ2-2,.
TGCAGTGCTAGAGATCCCGCCACCGCGACGGATAATTCACCCCTCCACTTT,CSARDPATATDNSPLHF,.,TRBV20-1,TRBJ1-6,.
TGCAGTGCTCCCCCTAGTAAAACGAACACCGGGGAGCTGTTTTTT,CSAPPSKTNTGELFF,.,TRBV20-1,TRBJ2-2,few
TGTGCCAGCAGCTTTTTTACCGGGACGGCGAACTATGGCTACACCTTC,CASSFFTGTANYGYTF,.,TRBV5-4,TRBJ1-2,few
TGTGCCAGCAGCTCAACCCGGGGGAGCACAGATACGCAGTATTTT,CASSSTRGSTDTQYF,.,TRBV13,TRBJ2-3,many
TGTGCCTGGATGAATAGCGGAGGGTACGAGCAGTACTTC,CAWMNSGGYEQYF,.,TRBV30,TRBJ2-7,many
TGTGCCAGCTCACCACTAGCGGGTCTGAATGAGCAGTTCTTC,CASSPLAGLNEQFF,TRBD2,TRBV18,TRBJ2-1,few
TGTGCCAGTAGTCAAGCGGGAGGGTGGAATGAGCAGTTCTTC,CASSQAGGWNEQFF,TRBD2,TRBV19,TRBJ2-1,.
TGTGCCAGCAGCTCGACTAGCGCCTCCTACGAGCAGTACTTC,CASSSTSASYEQYF,TRBD2,TRBV7-3,TRBJ2-7,.
TGTGCCACCAGTGATCCACGGACAGGGGGAGGTGCAGATACGCAGTATTTT,CATSDPRTGGGADTQYF,TRBD1,TRBV24-1,TRBJ2-3,few
TGTGCCAGCTTACAGGGAAACACAGATACGCAGTATTTT,CASLQGNTDTQYF,.,TRBV28,TRBJ2-3,few
TGTGCCAGCAGCTCCGGACCGGTTCAAGAGACCCAGTACTTC,CASSSGPVQETQYF,.,TRBV7-6,TRBJ2-5,few